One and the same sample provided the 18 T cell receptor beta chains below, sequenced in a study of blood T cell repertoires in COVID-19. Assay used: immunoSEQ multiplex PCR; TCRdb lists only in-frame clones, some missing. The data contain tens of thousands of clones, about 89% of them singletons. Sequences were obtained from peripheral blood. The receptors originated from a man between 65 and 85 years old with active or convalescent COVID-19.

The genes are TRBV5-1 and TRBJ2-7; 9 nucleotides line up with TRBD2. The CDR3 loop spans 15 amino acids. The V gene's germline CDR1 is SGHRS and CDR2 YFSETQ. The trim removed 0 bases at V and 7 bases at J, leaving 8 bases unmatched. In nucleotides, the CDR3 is TGCGCCAGCAGCTTGGTGGTAGCGGGAGATCGGGAGCAGTACTTC. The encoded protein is CASSLVVAGDREQYF.

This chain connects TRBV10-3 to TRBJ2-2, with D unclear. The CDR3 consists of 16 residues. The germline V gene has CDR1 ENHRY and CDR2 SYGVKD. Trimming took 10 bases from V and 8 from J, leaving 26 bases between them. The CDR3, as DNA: TGTGCCACAAGACACCGCCTTGACCCGCTATGGGGGGAGCTGTTTTTT. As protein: CATRHRLDPLWGELFF.

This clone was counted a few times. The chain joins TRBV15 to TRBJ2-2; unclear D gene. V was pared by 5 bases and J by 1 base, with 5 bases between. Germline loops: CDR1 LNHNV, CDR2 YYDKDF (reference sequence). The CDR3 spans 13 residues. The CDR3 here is CATSDMNTGELFF. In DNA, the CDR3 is TGTGCCACCAGCGACATGAACACCGGGGAGCTGTTTTTT.

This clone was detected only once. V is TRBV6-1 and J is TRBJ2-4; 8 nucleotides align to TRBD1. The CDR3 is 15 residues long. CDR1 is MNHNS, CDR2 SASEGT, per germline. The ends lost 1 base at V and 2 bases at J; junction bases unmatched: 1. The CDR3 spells CASSEGTGTKNIQYF. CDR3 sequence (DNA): TGTGCCAGCAGTGAAGGGACAGGGACCAAAAACATTCAGTACTTC.

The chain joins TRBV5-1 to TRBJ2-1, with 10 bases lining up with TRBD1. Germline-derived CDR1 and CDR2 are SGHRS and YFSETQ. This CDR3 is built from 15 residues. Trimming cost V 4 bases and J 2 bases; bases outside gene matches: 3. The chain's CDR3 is CASSGDRGPYNEQFF. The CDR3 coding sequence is TGCGCCAGCAGCGGGGACAGGGGCCCCTACAATGAGCAGTTCTTC.

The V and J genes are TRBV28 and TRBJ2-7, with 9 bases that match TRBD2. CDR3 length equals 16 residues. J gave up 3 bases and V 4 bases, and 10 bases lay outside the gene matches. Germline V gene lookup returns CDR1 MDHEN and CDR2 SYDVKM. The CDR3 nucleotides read TGTGCCAGCAGTTCTACTAGCGGGCGTCCCTTCTACGAGCAGTACTTC. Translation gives CASSSTSGRPFYEQYF.

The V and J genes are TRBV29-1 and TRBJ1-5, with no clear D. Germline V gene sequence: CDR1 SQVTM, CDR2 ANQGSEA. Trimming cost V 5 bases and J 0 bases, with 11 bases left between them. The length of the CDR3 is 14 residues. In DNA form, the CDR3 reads TGCAGCGTTCGGAACGGAGATAGCAATCAGCCCCAGCATTTT. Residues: CSVRNGDSNQPQHF.

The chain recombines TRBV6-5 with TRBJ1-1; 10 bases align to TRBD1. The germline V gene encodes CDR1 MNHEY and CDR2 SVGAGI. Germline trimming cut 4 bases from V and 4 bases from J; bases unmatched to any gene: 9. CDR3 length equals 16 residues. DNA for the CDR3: TGTGCCAGCAGTTTCCGGACAGGGGGAGGTACCACTGAAGCTTTCTTT. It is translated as CASSFRTGGGTTEAFF.

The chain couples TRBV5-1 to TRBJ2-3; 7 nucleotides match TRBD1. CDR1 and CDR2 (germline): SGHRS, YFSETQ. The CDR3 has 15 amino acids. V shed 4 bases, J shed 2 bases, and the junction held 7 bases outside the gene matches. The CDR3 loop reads CASSPGTAATDTQYF. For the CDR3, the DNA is TGCGCCAGCAGCCCCGGGACAGCTGCCACAGATACGCAGTATTTT.

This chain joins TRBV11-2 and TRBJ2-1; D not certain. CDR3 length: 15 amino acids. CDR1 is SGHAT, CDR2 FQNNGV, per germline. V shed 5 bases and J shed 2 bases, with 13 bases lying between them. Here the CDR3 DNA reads TGTGCCAGCAGCCTGCTAGGCCCTCCCTACAATGAGCAGTTCTTC. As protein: CASSLLGPPYNEQFF.

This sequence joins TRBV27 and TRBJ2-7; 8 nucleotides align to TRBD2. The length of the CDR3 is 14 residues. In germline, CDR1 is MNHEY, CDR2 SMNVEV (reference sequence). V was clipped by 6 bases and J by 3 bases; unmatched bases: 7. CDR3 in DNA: TGTGCCAGCAGGCCGAGGGCGGGGGGCTACGAGCAGTACTTC. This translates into CASRPRAGGYEQYF.

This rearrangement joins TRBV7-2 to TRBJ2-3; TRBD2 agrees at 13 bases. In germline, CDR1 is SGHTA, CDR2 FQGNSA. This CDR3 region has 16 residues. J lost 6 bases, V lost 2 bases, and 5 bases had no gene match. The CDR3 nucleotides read TGTGCCAGCAGCTTAAGAACTAGCGGGAGGGGTGATACGCAGTATTTT. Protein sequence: CASSLRTSGRGDTQYF. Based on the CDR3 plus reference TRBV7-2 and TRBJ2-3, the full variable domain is GAGVSQSPSNKVTEKGKDVELRCDPISGHTALYWYRQSLGQGLEFLIYFQGNSAPDKSGLPSDRFSAERTGGSVSTLTIQRTQQEDSAVYLCASSLRTSGRGDTQYFGPGTRLTVL.

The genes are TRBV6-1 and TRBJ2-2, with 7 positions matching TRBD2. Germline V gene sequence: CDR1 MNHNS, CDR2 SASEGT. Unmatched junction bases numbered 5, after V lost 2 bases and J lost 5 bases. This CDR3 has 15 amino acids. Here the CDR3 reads CASSELQGGTGELFF. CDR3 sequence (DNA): TGTGCCAGCAGTGAATTGCAGGGAGGGACCGGGGAGCTGTTTTTT.

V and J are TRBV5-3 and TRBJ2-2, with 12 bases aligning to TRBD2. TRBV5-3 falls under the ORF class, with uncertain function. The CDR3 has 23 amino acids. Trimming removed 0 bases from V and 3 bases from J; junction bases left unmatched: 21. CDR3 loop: CARSLVWPGTRTSGTWDTGELFF. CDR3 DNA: TGTGCCAGAAGCTTGGTCTGGCCAGGGACGAGGACTAGCGGGACTTGGGACACCGGGGAGCTGTTTTTT.

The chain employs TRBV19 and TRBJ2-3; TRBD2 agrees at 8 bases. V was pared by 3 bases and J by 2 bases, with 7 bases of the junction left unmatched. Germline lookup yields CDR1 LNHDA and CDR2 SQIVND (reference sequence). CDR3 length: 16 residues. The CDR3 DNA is TGTGCCAGTAGTATTCGTTTTAGCGGGGTCACAGATACGCAGTATTTT. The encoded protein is CASSIRFSGVTDTQYF.

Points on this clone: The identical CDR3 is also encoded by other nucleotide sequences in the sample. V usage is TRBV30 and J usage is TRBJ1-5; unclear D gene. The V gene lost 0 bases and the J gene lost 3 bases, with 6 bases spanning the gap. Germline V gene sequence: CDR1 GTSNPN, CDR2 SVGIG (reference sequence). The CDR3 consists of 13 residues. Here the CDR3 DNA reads TGTGCCTGGAGTGTAGAACTCAATCAGCCCCAGCATTTT. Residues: CAWSVELNQPQHF.

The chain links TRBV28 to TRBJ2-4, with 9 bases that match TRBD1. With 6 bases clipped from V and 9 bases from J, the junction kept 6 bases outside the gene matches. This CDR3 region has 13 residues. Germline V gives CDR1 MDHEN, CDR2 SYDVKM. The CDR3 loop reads CASSPGQGPIQYF. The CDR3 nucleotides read TGTGCCAGCAGCCCTGGACAGGGGCCCATTCAGTACTTC.

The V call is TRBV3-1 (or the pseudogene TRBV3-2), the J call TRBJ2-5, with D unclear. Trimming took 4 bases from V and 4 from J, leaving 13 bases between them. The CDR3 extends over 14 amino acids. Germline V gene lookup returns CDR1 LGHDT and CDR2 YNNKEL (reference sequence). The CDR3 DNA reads TGTGCCAGCAGCCTAACCCTAGGCCCAGAGACCCAGTACTTC. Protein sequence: CASSLTLGPETQYF.